A selection of T cell receptor beta chains follows, all from one sample in a study of identical twins. TCRdb ran MiXCR on the 5' RACE reads and lists one entry per CDR3 protein. Here the sample spans around 690,000 distinct CDR3 sequences, 21% being singletons. These same data were also listed under a study on T cells expressing NK-cell markers.

The sequencing input was PBMCs. Source of these receptors: a woman aged 18-35 years in good health. The CDR3 runs from the conserved cysteine through the conserved F or W. The order of the fields is clone size, D gene, J gene, V gene, CDR3 protein, CDR3 DNA. The D gene is left open where the match is weak. Where a row states a size, it is once, few, many or the class of an expanded clone; other rows omit it.

few	TRBD2	TRBJ2-7	TRBV20-1	CSAIFSSGGYEQYF	TGCAGTGCTATTTTCAGTAGCGGGGGCTACGAGCAGTACTTC
many	TRBD1	TRBJ2-1	TRBV20-1	CSARDAGGRVYNEQFF	TGCAGTGCTAGAGACGCAGGGGGCAGGGTTTACAATGAGCAGTTCTTC
.	.	TRBJ1-4	TRBV20-1	CSAQSYAREKLFF	TGCAGTGCCCAGTCCTACGCGAGGGAAAAACTGTTTTTT
few	.	TRBJ2-1	TRBV10-3	CAISDRVQDNEQFF	TGTGCCATCAGTGACAGGGTACAGGACAATGAGCAGTTCTTC
.	.	TRBJ2-3	TRBV6-2/TRBV6-3	CASSTPERSNTDTQYF	TGTGCCAGCAGTACCCCTGAGCGGAGCAACACAGATACGCAGTATTTT
.	TRBD2	TRBJ2-5	TRBV27	CASSLDMAGGETQYF	TGTGCCAGCAGTTTAGATATGGCGGGAGGGGAGACCCAGTACTTC
.	TRBD2	TRBJ2-7	TRBV20-1	CSASSGGAYEQYF	TGCAGTGCTAGTAGCGGGGGAGCCTACGAGCAGTACTTC
few	TRBD2	TRBJ2-7	TRBV4-3	CASSQAGGDEQYF	TGCGCCAGCAGCCAAGCGGGAGGCGACGAGCAGTACTTC
.	.	TRBJ2-2	TRBV10-3	CAISEPGELFF	TGTGCCATCAGTGAGCCCGGGGAGCTGTTTTTT
few	.	TRBJ2-5	TRBV20-1	CSASGRETQYF	TGCAGTGCTAGCGGGAGAGAGACCCAGTACTTC
many	.	TRBJ1-1	TRBV12-3/TRBV12-4	CASSFLVNTEAFF	TGTGCCAGCAGTTTCCTAGTCAACACTGAAGCTTTCTTT
few	.	TRBJ2-3	TRBV7-2	CASSPRLGLADTQYF	TGTGCCAGCAGCCCCCGGTTAGGGTTGGCAGATACGCAGTATTTT
.	.	TRBJ1-1	TRBV20-1	CSAREPGGTEAFF	TGCAGTGCTAGAGAACCCGGAGGGACTGAAGCTTTCTTT
few	.	TRBJ1-6	TRBV21-1	CALRGGRNSPLHF	TGTGCCCTGAGGGGGGGCCGGAATTCACCCCTCCACTTT
many	.	TRBJ2-1	TRBV7-2	CASSPTALWNEQFF	TGTGCCAGCAGCCCCACGGCCTTATGGAATGAGCAGTTCTTC
few	TRBD1	TRBJ2-7	TRBV27	CASSLNYRGREQYF	TGTGCCAGCAGTTTAAATTACAGGGGGAGAGAGCAGTACTTC
.	TRBD1	TRBJ1-2	TRBV3-1	CASSQRTGRSGYTF	TGTGCCAGCAGCCAGCGGACAGGGCGAAGTGGCTACACCTTC
.	TRBD1	TRBJ2-7	TRBV27	CASSILAGTGAYEQYF	TGTGCCAGCAGTATCCTTGCCGGGACAGGGGCCTACGAGCAGTACTTC
few	.	TRBJ2-7	TRBV5-1	CASSLKQEQGEQYF	TGCGCCAGCAGCTTGAAGCAGGAGCAGGGAGAGCAGTACTTC
.	.	TRBJ2-3	TRBV20-1	CSARNRVVGTDTQYF	TGCAGTGCTCGAAACAGGGTCGTTGGGACAGATACGCAGTATTTT
few	.	TRBJ2-7	TRBV29-1	CSVESDLSYEQYF	TGCAGCGTTGAATCAGACCTCTCCTACGAGCAGTACTTC
.	.	TRBJ2-7	TRBV7-2	CASSFTDSSAGYEQYF	TGTGCCAGCAGCTTTACGGACAGCTCGGCTGGCTACGAGCAGTACTTC
few	.	TRBJ2-7	TRBV29-1	CSVKTSYEQYF	TGCAGCGTCAAAACCTCCTACGAGCAGTACTTC
many	.	TRBJ2-1	TRBV6-2/TRBV6-3	CASSSNPSRWGEQFF	TGTGCCAGCAGTTCCAACCCCTCGAGGTGGGGTGAGCAGTTCTTC
once	.	TRBJ2-3	TRBV7-2	CASSLETRTDTQYF	TGTGCCAGCAGCTTAGAAACTCGCACAGATACGCAGTATTTT
few	.	TRBJ2-2	TRBV20-1	CSASKGVTGELFF	TGCAGTGCTAGCAAGGGGGTCACCGGGGAGCTGTTTTTT
few	TRBD2	TRBJ2-1	TRBV20-1	CSARGGRPYNEQFF	TGCAGTGCTAGAGGCGGGAGGCCCTACAATGAGCAGTTCTTC
.	.	TRBJ1-2	TRBV6-1	CASGRQGGGYGYTF	TGTGCCAGCGGACGGCAGGGAGGAGGCTATGGCTACACCTTC
few	.	TRBJ1-1	TRBV7-2	CASSLDTLSAFF	TGTGCCAGCAGCTTAGATACGCTTTCGGCTTTCTTT
.	.	TRBJ1-2	TRBV27	CASSSGPGVDGYTF	TGTGCCAGCAGTTCCGGCCCAGGGGTTGATGGCTACACCTTC
once	.	TRBJ2-7	TRBV19	CASSSSGILYEQYF	TGTGCCAGTAGTTCGTCGGGTATCCTCTACGAGCAGTACTTC
few	TRBD2	TRBJ2-7	TRBV6-5	CASSYLGRGDDEQYF	TGTGCCAGCAGTTACCTCGGGAGGGGGGACGACGAGCAGTACTTC
.	.	TRBJ2-1	TRBV5-5	CASSLMGNNEQFF	TGTGCCAGCAGCTTGATGGGGAACAATGAGCAGTTCTTC
few	.	TRBJ2-7	TRBV6-1	CASSRRRGSEQYF	TGTGCCAGCAGCCGCAGAAGGGGGTCCGAGCAGTACTTC
many	.	TRBJ2-1	TRBV12-3/TRBV12-4	CASSIFNEQFF	TGTGCCAGCAGCATATTCAATGAGCAGTTCTTC
.	TRBD2	TRBJ2-7	TRBV6-5	CASNWTSDYEQYF	TGTGCCAGCAATTGGACTAGCGACTACGAGCAGTACTTC
many	TRBD2	TRBJ2-1	TRBV4-3	CASSQTGTSGYNEQFF	TGCGCCAGCAGCCAAACCGGGACTAGCGGGTACAATGAGCAGTTCTTC
.	.	TRBJ2-7	TRBV5-1	CASSLGGLRVGEQYF	TGCGCCAGCAGCTTAGGAGGGTTGAGAGTTGGCGAGCAGTACTTC
.	TRBD1	TRBJ1-6	TRBV27	CASSSQTGNGSPLHF	TGTGCCAGCAGTTCGCAGACAGGGAACGGATCACCCCTCCACTTT
.	.	TRBJ1-1	TRBV12-3/TRBV12-4	CASSLGVITEAFF	TGTGCCAGCAGTTTAGGGGTAATCACTGAAGCTTTCTTT
.	.	TRBJ2-3	TRBV6-1	CASSEAWASTDTQYF	TGTGCCAGCAGTGAAGCATGGGCCAGCACAGATACGCAGTATTTT
.	.	TRBJ2-1	TRBV20-1	CSAQSGSSYNEQFF	TGCAGTGCCCAAAGCGGAAGCTCCTACAATGAGCAGTTCTTC
.	TRBD2	TRBJ2-2	TRBV20-1	CSAGLGTGELFF	TGCAGTGCGGGACTAGGCACCGGGGAGCTGTTTTTT
few	TRBD2	TRBJ2-1	TRBV7-9	CASSFSAGNNEQFF	TGTGCCAGCAGCTTTTCAGCGGGAAACAATGAGCAGTTCTTC
few	.	TRBJ1-5	TRBV5-1	CASSSTRRGQPQHF	TGCGCCAGCAGCTCGACACGCCGAGGACAGCCCCAGCATTTT
.	.	TRBJ2-2	TRBV6-1	CAARSGASVELFF	TGTGCCGCAAGGTCCGGGGCCTCGGTGGAGCTGTTTTTT
few	.	TRBJ2-1	TRBV15	CATSREVDSSSYNEQFF	TGTGCCACCAGCAGAGAAGTCGACTCGAGCTCCTACAATGAGCAGTTCTTC
.	.	TRBJ2-5	TRBV6-1	CASSEAGRPGRETQYF	TGTGCCAGCAGTGAAGCGGGGCGGCCGGGGAGAGAGACCCAGTACTTC